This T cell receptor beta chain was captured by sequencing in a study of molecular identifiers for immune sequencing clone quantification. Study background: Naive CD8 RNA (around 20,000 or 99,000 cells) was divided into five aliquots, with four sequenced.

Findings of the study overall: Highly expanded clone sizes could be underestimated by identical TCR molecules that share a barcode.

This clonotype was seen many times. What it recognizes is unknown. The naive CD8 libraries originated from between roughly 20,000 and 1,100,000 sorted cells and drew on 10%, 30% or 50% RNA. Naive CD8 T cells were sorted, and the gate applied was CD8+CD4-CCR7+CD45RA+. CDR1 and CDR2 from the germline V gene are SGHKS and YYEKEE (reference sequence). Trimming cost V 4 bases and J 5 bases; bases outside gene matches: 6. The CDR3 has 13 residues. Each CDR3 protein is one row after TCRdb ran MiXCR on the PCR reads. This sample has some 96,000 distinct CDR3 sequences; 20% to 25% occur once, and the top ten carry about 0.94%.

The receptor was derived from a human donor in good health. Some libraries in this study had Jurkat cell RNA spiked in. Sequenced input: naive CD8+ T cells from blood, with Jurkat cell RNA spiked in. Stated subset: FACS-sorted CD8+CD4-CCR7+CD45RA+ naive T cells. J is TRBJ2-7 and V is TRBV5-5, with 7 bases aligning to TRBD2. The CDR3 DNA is TGTGCCAGCAGCAATTGGGGGGGGGACGAGCAGTACTTC. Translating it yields CASSNWGGDEQYF. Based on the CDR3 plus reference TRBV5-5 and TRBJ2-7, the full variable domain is DAGVTQSPTHLIKTRGQQVTLRCSPISGHKSVSWYQQVLGQGPQFIFQYYEKEERGRGNFPDRFSARQFPNYSSELNVNALLLGDSALYLCASSNWGGDEQYFGPGTRLTVT.